These T cell receptor beta chains were read from a single sample in a study of shared clonotypes between healthy human individuals. Here immunoSEQ multiplex PCR was the method, and the copy in TCRdb shows in-frame clones only, minus some. The sample comprises roughly 1,500,000 clones, approximately 98.5% of which are singletons, and 0.36% rests with the top ten. Sequencing was performed on naive CD4+ T cells sorted from blood. These receptor sequences come from a young man in good health. CDR3s include the opening cysteine and the closing phenylalanine or tryptophan. D genes are given only for firm matches. Part of the rows lack a size; the others show once, few, many or a class for expanded clones.

>TRBV5-4|TRBD1|TRBJ2-3|once
CASSLGQGIGTDTQYF
TGTGCCAGCAGCTTGGGACAGGGGATAGGCACAGATACGCAGTATTTT
>TRBV28|.|TRBJ2-7|.
CASSSLGEQYF
TGTGCCAGCAGTTCCCTCGGCGAGCAGTACTTC
>TRBV5-1|TRBD2|TRBJ2-7|once
CASSLGGTSGNYEQYF
TGCGCCAGCAGCTTGGGGGGGACTAGCGGAAATTACGAGCAGTACTTC
>TRBV18|.|TRBJ2-6|.
CASSPYQNREGDLSGANVLTF
TGTGCCAGCTCACCATATCAAAACAGGGAAGGAGATCTCTCTGGGGCCAACGTCCTGACTTTC
>TRBV2|.|TRBJ2-1|.
CASRPGRGYNEQFF
TGTGCCAGCAGACCAGGCCGGGGTTACAATGAGCAGTTCTTC
>TRBV5-1|TRBD2|TRBJ2-1|once
CASSLIVASGSYNEQFF
TGCGCCAGCAGCTTGATCGTCGCGAGCGGGAGTTACAATGAGCAGTTCTTC
>TRBV14|.|TRBJ2-1|.
CASSQARRTSSGNEQFF
TGTGCCAGCAGCCAAGCTAGGCGGACATCCAGCGGCAATGAGCAGTTCTTC
>TRBV5-1|TRBD1|TRBJ1-5|.
CASSLVGQGVNQPQHF
TGCGCCAGCAGCTTGGTAGGGCAGGGGGTTAATCAGCCCCAGCATTTT
>TRBV7-7|.|TRBJ1-5|.
CASITLGREGQPQHF
TGTGCTAGCATCACCCTTGGGAGGGAGGGCCAGCCCCAGCATTTT
>TRBV5-1|.|TRBJ1-2|.
CASSLGGGARNYGYTF
TGCGCCAGCAGCTTGGGCGGGGGGGCGCGGAACTATGGCTACACCTTC
>TRBV10-3|.|TRBJ1-5|.
CAISDSQYSNQPQHF
TGTGCCATCAGTGATTCCCAGTATAGCAATCAGCCCCAGCATTTT
>TRBV7-8|.|TRBJ2-7|.
CASSLSFGRAVDF
TGTGCCAGCAGCTTATCTTTCGGGAGAGCAGTGGACTTC
>TRBV7-8|TRBD2|TRBJ2-7|.
CATALAGGYEQYF
TGTGCCACCGCCCTAGCGGGAGGCTACGAGCAGTACTTC
>TRBV6-1|.|TRBJ1-5|once
CASRSAGSSNQPQHF
TGTGCCAGCAGAAGTGCCGGAAGTAGCAATCAGCCCCAGCATTTT
>TRBV5-1|.|TRBJ2-1|.
CASSLGAYNEQFF
TGCGCCAGCAGCTTGGGGGCCTACAATGAGCAGTTCTTC
>TRBV5-6|.|TRBJ1-2|.
CASSFGALGYGYTF
TGTGCCAGCAGCTTTGGTGCTTTGGGGTATGGCTACACCTTC